This TCR beta chain comes out of a study of CD8+ T cells in alopecia areata. Study overall: Treatment comprised oral tofacitinib, 5 to 10 mg twice daily, in treated patients.

As regards this clone: What it binds is not known.

Extraction and reverse transcription of RNA yielded cDNA as the sequencing template. Data came from immunoSEQ multiplex PCR; TCRdb stores just in-frame clones and leaves some out. This sample carries 70,000 or so clones, 29% of them seen once, and the ten largest clones take under 15%. Study findings and constraints: On tofacitinib, scalp and blood still held many of the expanded lesional clones.

As to treatment: oral pan-JAK inhibitor, 5-10 mg twice daily. CDR3 length: 11 residues. CDR1 and CDR2 from the germline V gene are SQVTM and ANQGSEA. The ends lost 4 bases at V and 6 bases at J; junction bases unmatched: 3. Material: CD8+ T cells sorted from blood, obtained at week 4, from a patient treated with tofacitinib. This chain connects TRBV29-1 to TRBJ2-7; 7 nucleotides align to TRBD1. This receptor was obtained from a human donor with alopecia areata. CDR3 DNA: TGCAGCGTTGGACAGGGTCGCGAGCAGTACTTC. Protein sequence: CSVGQGREQYF.